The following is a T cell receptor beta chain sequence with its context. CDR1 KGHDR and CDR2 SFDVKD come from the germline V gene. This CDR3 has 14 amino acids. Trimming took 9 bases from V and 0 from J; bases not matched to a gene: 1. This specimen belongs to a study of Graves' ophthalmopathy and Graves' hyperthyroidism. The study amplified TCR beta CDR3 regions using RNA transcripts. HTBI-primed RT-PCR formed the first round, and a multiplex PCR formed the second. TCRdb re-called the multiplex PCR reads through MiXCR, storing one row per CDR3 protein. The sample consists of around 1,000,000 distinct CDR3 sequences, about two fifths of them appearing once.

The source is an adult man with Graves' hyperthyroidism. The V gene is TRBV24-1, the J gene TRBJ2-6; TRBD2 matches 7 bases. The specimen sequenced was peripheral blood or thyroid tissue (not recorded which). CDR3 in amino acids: CATGGGSGANVLTF. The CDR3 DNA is TGTGCCACCGGGGGGGGCTCTGGGGCCAACGTCCTGACTTTC.